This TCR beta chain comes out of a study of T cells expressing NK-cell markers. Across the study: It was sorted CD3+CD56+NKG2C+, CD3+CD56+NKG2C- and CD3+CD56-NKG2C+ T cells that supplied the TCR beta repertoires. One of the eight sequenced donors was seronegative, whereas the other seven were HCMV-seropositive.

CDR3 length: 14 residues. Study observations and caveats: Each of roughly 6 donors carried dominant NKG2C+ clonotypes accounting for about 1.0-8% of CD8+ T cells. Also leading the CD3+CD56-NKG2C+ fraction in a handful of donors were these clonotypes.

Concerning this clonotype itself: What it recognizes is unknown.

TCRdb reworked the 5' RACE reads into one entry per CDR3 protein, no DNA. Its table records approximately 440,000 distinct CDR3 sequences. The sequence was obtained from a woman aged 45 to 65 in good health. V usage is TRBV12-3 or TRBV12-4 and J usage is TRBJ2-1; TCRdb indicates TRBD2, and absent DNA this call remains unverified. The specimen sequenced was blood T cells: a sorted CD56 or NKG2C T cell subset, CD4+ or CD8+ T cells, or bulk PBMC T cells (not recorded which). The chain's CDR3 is CASSRRRGVHEQFF.